The clone carrying this TCR beta chain has at least ten counts. The data originate from a study of T cells after yellow fever vaccination. Synthesis of TCR cDNA relied on 5'RACE template switching, which attached a universal primer site and UMIs. Via MiXCR, TCRdb re-called the 5' RACE reads, giving one row per CDR3 protein. The table includes hundreds of thousands of distinct CDR3 sequences, 12% detected once. CDR1 LGHNA and CDR2 YSLEER come from the germline V gene. Unmatched junction bases numbered 8, after V lost 7 bases and J lost 2 bases. The CDR3 contains 17 residues. This receptor was identified in a man younger than 30 who received the YFV17D yellow fever vaccine. The sample was CD4+ T cells sorted from PBMCs, taken 15 days after the yellow fever booster vaccination. The chain recombines TRBV4-3 with TRBJ2-1; 13 nucleotides match TRBD2. The CDR3 sequence is CASTPGLAGSPYNEQFF. CDR3 DNA sequence: TGCGCCAGCACCCCGGGACTAGCGGGGAGTCCCTACAATGAGCAGTTCTTC.